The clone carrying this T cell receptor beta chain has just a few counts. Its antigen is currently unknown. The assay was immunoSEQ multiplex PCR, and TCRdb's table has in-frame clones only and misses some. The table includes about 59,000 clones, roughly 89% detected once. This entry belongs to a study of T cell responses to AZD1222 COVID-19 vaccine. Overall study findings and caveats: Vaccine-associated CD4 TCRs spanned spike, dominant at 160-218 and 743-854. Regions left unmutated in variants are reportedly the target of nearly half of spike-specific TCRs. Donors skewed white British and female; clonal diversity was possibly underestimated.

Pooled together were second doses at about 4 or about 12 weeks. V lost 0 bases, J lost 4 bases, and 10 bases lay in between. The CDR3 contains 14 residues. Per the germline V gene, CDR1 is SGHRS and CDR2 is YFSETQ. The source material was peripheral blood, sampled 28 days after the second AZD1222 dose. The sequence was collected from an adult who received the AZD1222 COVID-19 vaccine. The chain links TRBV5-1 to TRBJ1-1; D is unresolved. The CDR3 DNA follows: TGCGCCAGCAGCTTGGTCGGTCGAGGCACTGAAGCTTTCTTT. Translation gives CASSLVGRGTEAFF.